The clone carrying this TCR beta chain was picked up many times. Antigen unknown. This entry is derived from a study of T cell repertoires in cytomegalovirus infection. Study information: Based on public TCR beta signatures, there were indications of CMV infection and of a matching HLA type. Findings and caveats of the study: CMV-specific TCR beta clonotypes restricted by HLA-C dominated the ex vivo response.

In germline, CDR1 is SGHTA, CDR2 FQGNSA. The CDR3 runs 16 residues. J lost 2 bases, V lost 5 bases, and 4 bases had no gene match. One entry per CDR3 protein, called by TCRdb with MiXCR from the reads. The data contain 200,000 or so distinct CDR3 sequences, approximately 19% of them singletons. This TCR was recovered from a human donor in good health (CMV status not recorded). Some clones in this sample may be carry-over from other donors' samples. This chain joins TRBV7-2 and TRBJ2-6; the match to TRBD1 covers 9 bases. The specimen was PBMCs. This CDR3 is CASSLRTGAGANVLTF. CDR3 nucleotide sequence: TGTGCCAGCAGCCTTAGGACAGGGGCTGGGGCCAACGTCCTGACTTTC.